This TCR beta chain was identified in a study of blood T cell repertoires in COVID-19. Overall study: The samples span acute and convalescent COVID-19 from the United States, Italy and Spain. PBMCs, B-cell-depleted T cells, or T cells provided the cDNA or gDNA that made up the material.

After removal of 1 base from V and 1 base from J, the junction contained 6 bases not matched to a gene. This CDR3 is 16 amino acids long. Germline V gene data show CDR1 as SNHLY and CDR2 as FYNNEI. TCRdb's table, derived via immunoSEQ multiplex PCR, lists solely in-frame clones and lacks some. The sample records 320,000 or so clones, approximately 84% being singletons. Participants were aged about 18 to 95 years, lived in 24 US areas, and enrolled virtually. In assigning cohorts, the study relied on participant-reported clinical history. Material for sequencing was PBMCs or T cells enriched from blood (not recorded which). V usage is TRBV2 and J usage is TRBJ2-5, with 7 bases lining up with TRBD2. This clonotype originated in a woman in her twenties or thirties who had recovered from COVID-19. The CDR3, as DNA: TGTGCCAGCAGTGAAGTCGGTAGCGGGTCCCAAGAGACCCAGTACTTC. It specifies CASSEVGSGSQETQYF.